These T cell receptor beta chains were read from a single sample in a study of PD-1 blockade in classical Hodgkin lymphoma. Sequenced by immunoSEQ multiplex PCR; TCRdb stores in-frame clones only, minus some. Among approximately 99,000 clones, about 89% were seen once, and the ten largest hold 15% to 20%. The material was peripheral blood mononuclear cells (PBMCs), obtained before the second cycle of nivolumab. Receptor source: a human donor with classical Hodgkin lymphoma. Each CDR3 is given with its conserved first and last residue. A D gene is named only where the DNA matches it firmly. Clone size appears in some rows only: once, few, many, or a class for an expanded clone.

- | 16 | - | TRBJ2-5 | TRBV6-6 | TGTGCCAGCACCCGAGGGAGAAGGATCGTGAGGGAGACCCAGTACTTC | CASTRGRRIVRETQYF
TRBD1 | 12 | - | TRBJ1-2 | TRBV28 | TGTGCCAGCAGTTCTACAGGGGTAGGCTACACCTTC | CASSSTGVGYTF
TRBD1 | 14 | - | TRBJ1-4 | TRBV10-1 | TGCGCCAGCAGTGACGGGACAGGGAATGAAAAACTGTTTTTT | CASSDGTGNEKLFF
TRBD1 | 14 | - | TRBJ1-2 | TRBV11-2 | TGTGCCAGCAGCTTGACAGGGACTAACTATGGCTACACCTTC | CASSLTGTNYGYTF
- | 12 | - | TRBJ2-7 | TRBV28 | TGTGCCAGCAGTTTGAGGTGGACCGAGCAGTACTTC | CASSLRWTEQYF
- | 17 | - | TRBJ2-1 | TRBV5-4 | TGTGCCAGCAGCTTGGACAGCTTGGGCGGGGCGTACAATGAGCAGTTCTTC | CASSLDSLGGAYNEQFF
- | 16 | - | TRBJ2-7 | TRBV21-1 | TGTGCCAGCAGCAAACCTCGCACAGGGGCCTCCTACGAGCAGTACTTC | CASSKPRTGASYEQYF
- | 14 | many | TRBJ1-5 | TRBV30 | TGTGCCTGGAATTCCCAGGGTCGGAACCAGCCCCAGCATTTT | CAWNSQGRNQPQHF
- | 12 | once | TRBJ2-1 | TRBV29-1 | TGCAGCGTTCACTCGGGGGGCAGGGAGCAGTTCTTC | CSVHSGGREQFF
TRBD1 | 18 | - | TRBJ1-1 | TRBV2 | TGTGCCAGCAGTGGTCCTGGCGGGGACAGCCCACTGAACACTGAAGCTTTCTTT | CASSGPGGDSPLNTEAFF
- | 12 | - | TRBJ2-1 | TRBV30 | TGTGCCTGGAGTGTAGGTTACAATGAGCAGTTCTTC | CAWSVGYNEQFF
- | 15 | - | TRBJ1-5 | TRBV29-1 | TGCAGCGTTGGAGAGGGGGGGCCCTCCGATCAGCCCCAGCATTTT | CSVGEGGPSDQPQHF
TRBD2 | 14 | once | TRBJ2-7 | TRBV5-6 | TGTGCCAGCAGCTTGACGACTAGCGGTCTGGAGCAGTACTTC | CASSLTTSGLEQYF
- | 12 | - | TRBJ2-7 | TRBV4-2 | TGTGCCAGCAGCCCGAGAGGGGACGAGCAGTACTTC | CASSPRGDEQYF
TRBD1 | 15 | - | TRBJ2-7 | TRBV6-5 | TGTGCCAGCAGTTACTACCGGGACAGGGGGTACGAGCAGTACTTC | CASSYYRDRGYEQYF
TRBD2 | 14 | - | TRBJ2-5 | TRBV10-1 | TGCGCCAGCAGTGCGGCTAGCGGAAGAGAGACCCAGTACTTC | CASSAASGRETQYF
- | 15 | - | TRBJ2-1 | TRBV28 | TGTGCCAGCAGTTTGGCACGCCAACGGAGGACATGGCAGTTCTTC | CASSLARQRRTWQFF
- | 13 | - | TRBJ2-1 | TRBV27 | TGTGCCAGCAAGGTTAGCTCCTACAATGAGCAGTTCTTC | CASKVSSYNEQFF